This T cell receptor beta chain derives from a study of T-cell reconstitution after alpha-beta-depleted transplantation in children. This CDR3 has 12 residues. Germline assignment: CDR1 SEHNR and CDR2 FQNEAQ (reference sequence). V shed 7 bases and J shed 8 bases, with 12 bases lying between them. For TCRbeta, the library was prepared with unique molecular identifiers. TCRdb redid the calling of the PCR reads with MiXCR, one entry per CDR3 protein. This sample has some 400,000 distinct CDR3 sequences, with over 20% found just once. The source was PBMCs from the stem cell graft donor, collected from the stem cell graft. The source is a human donor who donated a stem cell graft to a child with acute myeloid leukemia. The chain uses TRBV7-9 and TRBJ2-1, with D unclear. The CDR3 nucleotides are TGTGCCAGCACCTCTTACCGGGATGAGCAGTTCTTC. This translates into CASTSYRDEQFF.